This T cell receptor (beta chain) is drawn from a study of OX40 agonist ivuxolimab in advanced cancers. General notes on the study: Ivuxolimab was an agonistic, fully human IgG2 monoclonal antibody directed against OX40 (CD134), a costimulatory receptor. The purpose of peripheral TCRbeta sequencing was to test whether ivuxolimab changed TCR sequence diversity and led to clonal T-cell expansion. Intravenous ivuxolimab was administered to patients every 2 weeks at six dose levels: 0.01, 0.1, 0.3, 1.5, 3 and 10 mg/kg. Of the 50 to 55 dose-escalation patients, hepatocellular carcinoma was present in approximately 20, melanoma in roughly 15, renal cell carcinoma in 9 and head and neck cancer in 9. The paper describes the monotherapy dose-escalation part (N ≈ 49 patients) of the phase I trial of ivuxolimab. Patients were allowed to have had prior anti-PD-1, anti-PD-L1 or anti-CTLA-4 therapy, and approximately 40% of the dose-escalation patients had been treated with checkpoint inhibitors. In the dose-escalation cohort, around four fifths of patients were male, and the mean age was around 65 years with a range of 23 to 79. Partial responses occurred in three dose-escalation patients, of whom one had hepatocellular carcinoma and two had cutaneous melanoma. Study-wide findings and limitations: Low levels of normalized T-cell clonal expansion were also seen in some patients who did not respond. The antigen specificity of the peripheral T cells that underwent clonal expansion was not determined. In the 0.1-3.0 mg/kg groups, partial responders had among the lowest normalized peripheral clonal expansion, particularly in CD8+ T cells. Clonal expansion of both CD4+ and CD8+ blood T cells was observed from baseline to week 6 at doses 0.1 to 3.0 mg/kg. On average, CD8+ T cells showed more expanded clones than CD4+ T cells after ivuxolimab.

To note about this clone: The target of this receptor is not known. The record has no base qualities; no much larger clone is one base away.

For sequencing of the TCRbeta CDR3 region, genomic DNA was extracted from the sorted cells. TCRbeta CDR3 regions were sequenced using the immunoSEQ Assay. This immuneACCESS table, as held by TCRdb, lists in-frame sequences with V and J called but not all clones. Of the missing ones, under half trace to an unresolved V gene in checked studies; the others have no known cause. In all, the sample holds about 68,000 clones, and around 93% of those were seen once. The ten top clones hold approximately 0.3% of the sample. Patients with autoimmune disease history or receiving systemic immunosuppression were excluded from the trial. In every dose cohort, peripheral blood was drawn for TCR sequencing at baseline, cycle 4 day 1, and cycle 7 day 1. The samples were taken from a phase I, first-in-human, multicenter, open-label dose-escalation trial of ivuxolimab. Adults with locally advanced or metastatic head and neck squamous cell, hepatocellular, melanoma or renal cell carcinoma were enrolled in the trial. CD4+ and CD8+ T cells were sorted separately from peripheral blood before TCR sequencing.

CDR1 and CDR2, per the germline V gene, are MDHEN and SYDVKM. The CDR3 has 15 amino acids, counting the end cysteine and phenylalanine. Only the CDR3 part of the read is kept: 45 bases, read in frame from the first base. V is cut by 4 bases and J by 8 bases, and the space between the germline ends is 20 bases. The chain couples TRBV28 to TRBJ1-2; the D gene is possibly TRBD1, with 5 bases matching. The receptor was isolated from an adult with an advanced solid tumor such as melanoma, head and neck, liver or kidney cancer. The source was CD4+ or CD8+ T cells sorted from blood, collected in a trial of the OX40 agonist ivuxolimab. CDR3 region: CASSYSSGPGVGYTF. Read as DNA, the sequence is TGTGCCAGCAGTTACTCCTCGGGACCCGGAGTGGGCTACACCTTC.